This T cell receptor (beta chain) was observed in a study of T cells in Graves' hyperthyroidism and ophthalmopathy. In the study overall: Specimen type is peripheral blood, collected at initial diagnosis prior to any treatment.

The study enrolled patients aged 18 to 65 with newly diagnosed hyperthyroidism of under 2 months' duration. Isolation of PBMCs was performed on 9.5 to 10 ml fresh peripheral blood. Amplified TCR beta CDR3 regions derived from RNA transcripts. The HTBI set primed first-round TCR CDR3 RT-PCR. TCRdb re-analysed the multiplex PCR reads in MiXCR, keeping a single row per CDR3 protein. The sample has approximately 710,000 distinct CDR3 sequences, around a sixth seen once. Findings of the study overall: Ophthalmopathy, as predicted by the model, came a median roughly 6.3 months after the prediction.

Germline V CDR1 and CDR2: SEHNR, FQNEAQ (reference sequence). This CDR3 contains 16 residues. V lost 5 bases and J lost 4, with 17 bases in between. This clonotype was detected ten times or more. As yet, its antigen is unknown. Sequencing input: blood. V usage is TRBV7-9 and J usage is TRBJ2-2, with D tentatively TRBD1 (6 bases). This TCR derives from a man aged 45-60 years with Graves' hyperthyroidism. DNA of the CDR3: TGTGCCAGCAGCCCTGAAGGGGGAAAGGTCACCGGGGAGCTGTTTTTT. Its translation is CASSPEGGKVTGELFF. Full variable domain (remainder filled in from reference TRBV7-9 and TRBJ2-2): DTGVSQNPRHKITKRGQNVTFRCDPISEHNRLYWYRQTLGQGPEFLTYFQNEAQLEKSRLLSDRFSAERPKGSFSTLEIQRTEQGDSAMYLCASSPEGGKVTGELFFGEGSRLTVL.